This is a list of T cell receptor beta chains from one sample in a study of blood T cell repertoires in COVID-19. TCRdb keeps only in-frame clones here, not all; method: immunoSEQ multiplex PCR. The sample carries approximately 160,000 clones, about 85% recorded once. The sequenced sample consisted of PBMCs or T cells enriched from blood (not recorded which). The receptors stem from a woman in her forties or fifties who had recovered from COVID-19. CDR3s include the opening cysteine and the closing phenylalanine or tryptophan. Each record gives: clone size, D gene, V gene, CDR3 length, J gene, CDR3 DNA, CDR3 protein. The D gene is left open where the match is weak. A row's size may be missing; if present it is once, few, many or a size class.

clone size: once; D gene: .; V gene: TRBV18; CDR3 length: 13; J gene: TRBJ1-6; CDR3 DNA: TGTGCCAGCTCACTCCAGGGAAATTCACCCCTCCACTTT; CDR3 protein: CASSLQGNSPLHF
clone size: .; D gene: TRBD1; V gene: TRBV19; CDR3 length: 15; J gene: TRBJ1-2; CDR3 DNA: TGTGCCAGTAGTATCCCCAGGGGGCTCGAGTATGGCTACACCTTC; CDR3 protein: CASSIPRGLEYGYTF
clone size: .; D gene: .; V gene: TRBV7-3; CDR3 length: 16; J gene: TRBJ2-1; CDR3 DNA: TGTGCCAGCAGCTTCGGTTACGGGAGACTAAACAATGAGCAGTTCTTC; CDR3 protein: CASSFGYGRLNNEQFF
clone size: .; D gene: TRBD2; V gene: TRBV7-2; CDR3 length: 17; J gene: TRBJ2-3; CDR3 DNA: TGTGCCAGCAGCCCCGCGGGACTAGCGGGGAGCACAGATACGCAGTATTTT; CDR3 protein: CASSPAGLAGSTDTQYF
clone size: .; D gene: .; V gene: TRBV10-3; CDR3 length: 14; J gene: TRBJ1-3; CDR3 DNA: TGTGCCACCCAGGAGGGGGGGATCGGAAACACCATATATTTT; CDR3 protein: CATQEGGIGNTIYF
clone size: few; D gene: TRBD2; V gene: TRBV7-9; CDR3 length: 16; J gene: TRBJ2-3; CDR3 DNA: TGTGCCAGCAGCTTAGGGACAGCGGGAGGGACAGATACGCAGTATTTT; CDR3 protein: CASSLGTAGGTDTQYF
clone size: .; D gene: TRBD1; V gene: TRBV27; CDR3 length: 15; J gene: TRBJ2-7; CDR3 DNA: TGTGCCACTGGGACAGGTTTTTTTTCTTCCTACGAGCAGTACTTC; CDR3 protein: CATGTGFFSSYEQYF
clone size: few; D gene: TRBD2; V gene: TRBV4-1; CDR3 length: 16; J gene: TRBJ2-7; CDR3 DNA: TGCGCCAGCAGCCCGGGACTAGCGGGAGGGTCCTACGAGCAGTACTTC; CDR3 protein: CASSPGLAGGSYEQYF
clone size: .; D gene: .; V gene: TRBV25-1; CDR3 length: 13; J gene: TRBJ1-2; CDR3 DNA: TGTGCCAGCAGAGTAGCAGGGGCAGGTGGCTACACCTTC; CDR3 protein: CASRVAGAGGYTF
clone size: .; D gene: .; V gene: TRBV2; CDR3 length: 13; J gene: TRBJ2-1; CDR3 DNA: TGTGCCAGCATGTACAGGAAACTCAATGAGCAGTTCTTC; CDR3 protein: CASMYRKLNEQFF
clone size: .; D gene: .; V gene: TRBV12-3/TRBV12-4; CDR3 length: 12; J gene: TRBJ2-2; CDR3 DNA: TGTGCCAGCAGTGCTAGCCCCGGGGAGCTGTTTTTT; CDR3 protein: CASSASPGELFF
clone size: .; D gene: .; V gene: TRBV24-1; CDR3 length: 13; J gene: TRBJ2-3; CDR3 DNA: TGTGCCACCCGTTCCGTTAGCACAGATACGCAGTATTTT; CDR3 protein: CATRSVSTDTQYF
clone size: .; D gene: .; V gene: TRBV7-9; CDR3 length: 18; J gene: TRBJ1-1; CDR3 DNA: TGTGCCAGCAGCCACCCTCCGGCAGGGCAGATCAGCGATTTCGGAGCTTTCTTT; CDR3 protein: CASSHPPAGQISDFGAFF
clone size: few; D gene: .; V gene: TRBV1; CDR3 length: 12; J gene: TRBJ2-2; CDR3 DNA: TGCACCAGCAGCCACGAGGCCGGGGAGCTGTTTTTT; CDR3 protein: CTSSHEAGELFF
clone size: .; D gene: TRBD2; V gene: TRBV13; CDR3 length: 17; J gene: TRBJ2-5; CDR3 DNA: TGTGCCAGCAGCCGAGTAGGGACTAGCGGGAGTGAAGAGACCCAGTACTTC; CDR3 protein: CASSRVGTSGSEETQYF
clone size: many; D gene: TRBD2; V gene: TRBV9; CDR3 length: 15; J gene: TRBJ2-1; CDR3 DNA: TGTGCCAGCAGCCAAGGGCTAGCGGCCGGCAATGAGCAGTTCTTC; CDR3 protein: CASSQGLAAGNEQFF
clone size: .; D gene: .; V gene: TRBV7-2; CDR3 length: 13; J gene: TRBJ1-1; CDR3 DNA: TGTGCCAGCAGCTTTAGGGTGCAGGGGGAAGCTTTCTTT; CDR3 protein: CASSFRVQGEAFF
clone size: few; D gene: TRBD2; V gene: TRBV19; CDR3 length: 16; J gene: TRBJ2-1; CDR3 DNA: TGTGCCAGTAGTATAGTTGGCGGGAGGTCCATCAATGAGCAGTTCTTC; CDR3 protein: CASSIVGGRSINEQFF
clone size: .; D gene: TRBD1; V gene: TRBV9; CDR3 length: 15; J gene: TRBJ2-1; CDR3 DNA: TGTGCCAGCAGCGTGAGCTCCGGGACAGAAAATGAGCAGTTCTTC; CDR3 protein: CASSVSSGTENEQFF
clone size: .; D gene: TRBD1; V gene: TRBV5-6; CDR3 length: 14; J gene: TRBJ2-7; CDR3 DNA: TGTGCCAGCAGTAAAACCGGGACAGGCTACGAGCAGTACTTC; CDR3 protein: CASSKTGTGYEQYF
clone size: .; D gene: .; V gene: TRBV11-3; CDR3 length: 16; J gene: TRBJ1-6; CDR3 DNA: TGTGCCAGCAGCTTAGGACAGGCAACCTATAATTCACCCCTCCACTTT; CDR3 protein: CASSLGQATYNSPLHF
clone size: .; D gene: .; V gene: TRBV3-1/TRBV3-2; CDR3 length: 13; J gene: TRBJ1-2; CDR3 DNA: TGTGCCAGCAGCCAAGCAGGCCCCTATGGCTACACCTTC; CDR3 protein: CASSQAGPYGYTF
clone size: few; D gene: TRBD1; V gene: TRBV3-1/TRBV3-2; CDR3 length: 16; J gene: TRBJ1-2; CDR3 DNA: TGTGCCAGCAGCCAGGAATCGGGACAGGGGTCATATGGCTACACCTTC; CDR3 protein: CASSQESGQGSYGYTF
clone size: once; D gene: .; V gene: TRBV5-4; CDR3 length: 14; J gene: TRBJ2-3; CDR3 DNA: TGTGCCAGCAGCCCCGACAGGAGCACAGATACGCAGTATTTT; CDR3 protein: CASSPDRSTDTQYF
clone size: .; D gene: .; V gene: TRBV7-2; CDR3 length: 15; J gene: TRBJ2-1; CDR3 DNA: TGTGCCAGCAGCTCGAAAGGGGGGGGGCCGCATGAGCAGTTCTTC; CDR3 protein: CASSSKGGGPHEQFF
clone size: .; D gene: .; V gene: TRBV6-1; CDR3 length: 15; J gene: TRBJ2-6; CDR3 DNA: TGTGCCAGCAGTGAAGGGGCAGGTGGGGCCAACGTCCTGACTTTC; CDR3 protein: CASSEGAGGANVLTF
clone size: .; D gene: .; V gene: TRBV7-9; CDR3 length: 16; J gene: TRBJ2-3; CDR3 DNA: TGTGCCAGCAGCTCTTCGGACAGACATCGGACAGATACGCAGTATTTT; CDR3 protein: CASSSSDRHRTDTQYF
clone size: .; D gene: TRBD1; V gene: TRBV19; CDR3 length: 15; J gene: TRBJ1-3; CDR3 DNA: TGTGCCAGTAGTTTACAGGGGGTCAAAGGAAACACCATATATTTT; CDR3 protein: CASSLQGVKGNTIYF
clone size: .; D gene: .; V gene: TRBV2; CDR3 length: 14; J gene: TRBJ2-2; CDR3 DNA: TGTGCCAGCAAAAAGGACACCAACACCGGGGAGCTGTTTTTT; CDR3 protein: CASKKDTNTGELFF
clone size: few; D gene: .; V gene: TRBV7-7; CDR3 length: 15; J gene: TRBJ2-1; CDR3 DNA: TGTGCTAGCAGCTTAATCGGGGGAGGTTACAATGAGCAGTTCTTC; CDR3 protein: CASSLIGGGYNEQFF
clone size: .; D gene: .; V gene: TRBV4-3; CDR3 length: 15; J gene: TRBJ2-2; CDR3 DNA: TGCGCCAGCAGCCCTGGGGGGTTGTGGGCCGGGGAGCTGTTTTTT; CDR3 protein: CASSPGGLWAGELFF
clone size: .; D gene: .; V gene: TRBV9; CDR3 length: 17; J gene: TRBJ2-3; CDR3 DNA: TGTGCCAGCAGCGTATCTGTTGGAGCTTCTAGCACAGATACGCAGTATTTT; CDR3 protein: CASSVSVGASSTDTQYF
clone size: .; D gene: TRBD2; V gene: TRBV3-1/TRBV3-2; CDR3 length: 16; J gene: TRBJ2-5; CDR3 DNA: TGTGCCAGCAGGCCCGGACTAGCGGGGTTCCAAGAGACCCAGTACTTC; CDR3 protein: CASRPGLAGFQETQYF
clone size: .; D gene: .; V gene: TRBV3-1/TRBV3-2; CDR3 length: 15; J gene: TRBJ2-2; CDR3 DNA: TGTGCCAGCAGCAATTCTTTCCCTATCACCGGGGAGCTGTTTTTT; CDR3 protein: CASSNSFPITGELFF
clone size: .; D gene: TRBD1; V gene: TRBV13; CDR3 length: 18; J gene: TRBJ1-6; CDR3 DNA: TGTGCCAGCAGCCCCACCGACAGGGGTAGCTCCTATAATTCACCCCTCCACTTT; CDR3 protein: CASSPTDRGSSYNSPLHF
clone size: .; D gene: TRBD1; V gene: TRBV5-1; CDR3 length: 14; J gene: TRBJ2-7; CDR3 DNA: TGCGCCAGGACCTTTCGGGACAGCCCCTACGAGCAGTACTTC; CDR3 protein: CARTFRDSPYEQYF
clone size: .; D gene: TRBD1; V gene: TRBV11-2; CDR3 length: 14; J gene: TRBJ1-1; CDR3 DNA: TGTGCCAGCAACCCACAGGGGTGGGTCACTGAAGCTTTCTTT; CDR3 protein: CASNPQGWVTEAFF
clone size: .; D gene: .; V gene: TRBV5-1; CDR3 length: 15; J gene: TRBJ1-4; CDR3 DNA: TGCGCCAGCAGCTTGGGGGATCGAGGGGGTGAAAAACTGTTTTTT; CDR3 protein: CASSLGDRGGEKLFF
clone size: .; D gene: .; V gene: TRBV12-3/TRBV12-4; CDR3 length: 13; J gene: TRBJ1-2; CDR3 DNA: TGTGCCAGCAGTCGGTCAGGGACTGGTGGCTACACCTTC; CDR3 protein: CASSRSGTGGYTF
clone size: .; D gene: TRBD1; V gene: TRBV9; CDR3 length: 15; J gene: TRBJ2-7; CDR3 DNA: TGTGCCAGCAGCGTGTCGACAGGGGGAGCCTACGAGCAGTACTTC; CDR3 protein: CASSVSTGGAYEQYF
clone size: .; D gene: .; V gene: TRBV19; CDR3 length: 16; J gene: TRBJ2-2; CDR3 DNA: TGTGCCAGTAGTAACAATCGGGGAATCGCATCCGGGGAGCTGTTTTTT; CDR3 protein: CASSNNRGIASGELFF
clone size: .; D gene: TRBD2; V gene: TRBV4-3; CDR3 length: 20; J gene: TRBJ2-3; CDR3 DNA: TGCGCCAGCAGCCACGCCGGACTAGCGGGAGGCCAGACTCGCACAGATACGCAGTATTTT; CDR3 protein: CASSHAGLAGGQTRTDTQYF
clone size: .; D gene: TRBD1; V gene: TRBV2; CDR3 length: 15; J gene: TRBJ1-1; CDR3 DNA: TGTGCCAGCAGTCTTACCACAACAGGGGCGGCTGAAGCTTTCTTT; CDR3 protein: CASSLTTTGAAEAFF
clone size: .; D gene: TRBD1; V gene: TRBV19; CDR3 length: 14; J gene: TRBJ1-2; CDR3 DNA: TGTGCCAGTAGGACCGGGACAGGGATAGATGGCTACACCTTC; CDR3 protein: CASRTGTGIDGYTF
clone size: once; D gene: .; V gene: TRBV28; CDR3 length: 15; J gene: TRBJ1-4; CDR3 DNA: TGTGCCAGCAGTACAGCGGGACGGTTAAATGAAAAACTGTTTTTT; CDR3 protein: CASSTAGRLNEKLFF
clone size: .; D gene: .; V gene: TRBV7-6; CDR3 length: 13; J gene: TRBJ1-1; CDR3 DNA: TGTGCCAGCAGCTCGCAGGAGAACACTGAAGCTTTCTTT; CDR3 protein: CASSSQENTEAFF
clone size: .; D gene: .; V gene: TRBV6-5; CDR3 length: 15; J gene: TRBJ1-3; CDR3 DNA: TGTGCCAGCAGTTACTGGGGGGTCTCTGGAAACACCATATATTTT; CDR3 protein: CASSYWGVSGNTIYF
clone size: .; D gene: .; V gene: TRBV19; CDR3 length: 15; J gene: TRBJ2-3; CDR3 DNA: TGTGCCAGTAGTAGAGAACAGCGGGTCACAGATACGCAGTATTTT; CDR3 protein: CASSREQRVTDTQYF
clone size: .; D gene: .; V gene: TRBV28; CDR3 length: 12; J gene: TRBJ1-1; CDR3 DNA: TGTGCCAGCAGCATTGGACACTCTGAAGCTTTCTTT; CDR3 protein: CASSIGHSEAFF
clone size: .; D gene: .; V gene: TRBV11-2; CDR3 length: 11; J gene: TRBJ1-1; CDR3 DNA: TGTGCCAGCCTCTGGTCTGGGGCAGCTTTCTTT; CDR3 protein: CASLWSGAAFF
clone size: .; D gene: .; V gene: TRBV27; CDR3 length: 15; J gene: TRBJ2-3; CDR3 DNA: TGTGCCAGCAGTTTCTCTCCCTTCAGCACAGATACGCAGTATTTT; CDR3 protein: CASSFSPFSTDTQYF
clone size: .; D gene: .; V gene: TRBV6-2/TRBV6-3; CDR3 length: 15; J gene: TRBJ2-4; CDR3 DNA: TGTGCCAGCAGTCGCCACGTCACAAGGGGAAACATTCAGTACTTC; CDR3 protein: CASSRHVTRGNIQYF
clone size: .; D gene: .; V gene: TRBV4-3; CDR3 length: 15; J gene: TRBJ1-5; CDR3 DNA: TGCGCCAGCAGCCAAGAGGCAGGGGGCAATCAGCCCCAGCATTTT; CDR3 protein: CASSQEAGGNQPQHF
clone size: .; D gene: .; V gene: TRBV27; CDR3 length: 14; J gene: TRBJ2-7; CDR3 DNA: TGTGCCAGCAGTCTATCCGGGTTTACCTACGAGCAGTACTTC; CDR3 protein: CASSLSGFTYEQYF
clone size: .; D gene: TRBD1; V gene: TRBV28; CDR3 length: 17; J gene: TRBJ1-5; CDR3 DNA: TGTGCCAGCAGTTTAAAAGCAGGGGGGTATAGCAATCAGCCCCAGCATTTT; CDR3 protein: CASSLKAGGYSNQPQHF
clone size: .; D gene: TRBD1; V gene: TRBV6-1; CDR3 length: 18; J gene: TRBJ1-5; CDR3 DNA: TGTGCCAGCAGTGATCTCCCAGGGGGCCTATATAGCAATCAGCCCCAGCATTTT; CDR3 protein: CASSDLPGGLYSNQPQHF
clone size: .; D gene: TRBD2; V gene: TRBV4-1; CDR3 length: 16; J gene: TRBJ2-1; CDR3 DNA: TGCGCCAGCAGCCCCCATGGGGGGGGGACCTACAATGAGCAGTTCTTC; CDR3 protein: CASSPHGGGTYNEQFF
clone size: .; D gene: .; V gene: TRBV5-4; CDR3 length: 14; J gene: TRBJ1-2; CDR3 DNA: TGTGCCAGCAGCTTAAGGACAGTCAACTATGGCTACACCTTC; CDR3 protein: CASSLRTVNYGYTF
clone size: .; D gene: TRBD2; V gene: TRBV7-3; CDR3 length: 18; J gene: TRBJ2-1; CDR3 DNA: TGTGCCAGCAGCCTTAGAATGCCGGGAGGGCCCGGTGACAATGAGCAGTTCTTC; CDR3 protein: CASSLRMPGGPGDNEQFF